These 28 T cell receptor beta chains were all obtained from the same sample, sequenced in a study of control samples from healthy donors and cancer patients. The data were produced by immunoSEQ multiplex PCR, yet TCRdb's version contains in-frame clones alone and is incomplete. Of 84,000 or so clones in the sample, 65% to 90% were seen once. What was sequenced was PBMCs. These receptors were obtained from a man in his sixties with head and neck cancer.

The V and J genes are TRBV15 and TRBJ2-4; TRBD2 might be the D (6 bases). V lost 7 bases, J lost 5 bases, and 15 bases lay in between. This CDR3 is 14 amino acids long. Per the germline V gene, CDR1 is LNHNV and CDR2 is YYDKDF (reference sequence). In DNA form, the CDR3 reads TGTGCCACCATGGGAAGGAGGGACGAAAACATTCAGTACTTC. Protein: CATMGRRDENIQYF.

The rearrangement joins TRBV6-6 to TRBJ2-5, with D perhaps matching TRBD1 (7 bases). Trimming removed 8 bases from V and 2 bases from J, with 18 bases in between. The CDR3 loop spans 15 amino acids. Germline values: CDR1 MNHNY, CDR2 SVGAGI (reference sequence). CDR3 region: CASSPRDSGQETQYF. CDR3 sequence (DNA): TGTGCCAGCTCACCGCGGGACAGCGGGCAAGAGACCCAGTACTTC.

The chain recombines TRBV7-8 with TRBJ2-4; 7 positions match TRBD1. CDR1 is SGHVS, CDR2 FQNEAQ, per germline. Trimming cost V 7 bases and J 1 base; bases outside gene matches: 7. This CDR3 region has 15 residues. This CDR3 is CASTEGAGAKNIQYF. CDR3 DNA: TGTGCCAGCACAGAGGGGGCAGGGGCCAAAAACATTCAGTACTTC.

The CDR3 is CASSLLGQGNIEKLFF. Written as DNA, the CDR3 is TGTGCCAGCAGTTTGTTGGGGCAGGGCAACATAGAAAAACTGTTTTTT. The chain has TRBV28 and TRBJ1-4, with D maybe TRBD1 (5 bases). Germline V gives CDR1 MDHEN, CDR2 SYDVKM. V was shortened by 3 bases and J by 8 bases, with 19 bases between the two germline ends. The length of the CDR3 is 16 residues.

V usage is TRBV7-9 and J usage is TRBJ2-1; 7 positions match TRBD1. The V gene end was trimmed by 6 bases and the J gene end by 9 bases; junction bases not matched to a gene: 2. The CDR3 extends over 11 amino acids. Germline lookup yields CDR1 SEHNR and CDR2 FQNEAQ (reference sequence). The CDR3 DNA reads TGTGCCAGCAGTCCAGGGGGTGAGCAGTTCTTC. This translates into CASSPGGEQFF. The full variable domain, rest sourced from reference TRBV7-9 and TRBJ2-1, is DTGVSQNPRHKITKRGQNVTFRCDPISEHNRLYWYRQTLGQGPEFLTYFQNEAQLEKSRLLSDRFSAERPKGSFSTLEIQRTEQGDSAMYLCASSPGGEQFFGPGTRLTVL.

CDR3 nucleotide sequence: TGTGCCAGCTCCGAGACAGACTCCTACGAGCAGTACTTC. Translation gives CASSETDSYEQYF. This chain connects TRBV18 to TRBJ2-7, with D tentatively TRBD1 (5 bases). This CDR3 region has 13 residues. V dropped 6 bases and J dropped 0 bases, with 9 bases sitting between them. Germline CDR1 is KGHSH and CDR2 is LQKENI.

This rearrangement joins TRBV10-3 to TRBJ2-5; TRBD2 might be the D (7 bases). The CDR3 sequence is 17 residues long. Trimming removed 6 bases from V and 5 bases from J, with 25 bases in between. Per germline, CDR1 ENHRY and CDR2 SYGVKD. The CDR3: CAIRTGGGRAEGETQYF. CDR3 bases: TGTGCCATCAGGACCGGGGGCGGGAGAGCTGAGGGGGAGACCCAGTACTTC.

The gene calls are TRBV11-1 and TRBJ2-3; D is perhaps TRBD2 (6 bases). The V end was cut by 2 bases, the J end by 0 bases, with 12 bases between. In germline, CDR1 is SGHAT, CDR2 FQDESV (reference sequence). This CDR3 contains 16 residues. The CDR3 bases are TGTGCCAGCAGCTTACACGGGAGCCCTAGCACAGATACGCAGTATTTT. Protein product: CASSLHGSPSTDTQYF.

The V and J genes are TRBV2 and TRBJ1-1, with D hard to call. CDR3 length equals 13 residues. V was clipped by 7 bases and J by 3 bases, with 12 bases between them. Germline CDR1 is SNHLY and CDR2 is FYNNEI. The CDR3 bases are TGTGCCAGCAAGGTTCAACCGGACACTGAAGCTTTCTTT. Amino acid sequence: CASKVQPDTEAFF.

The rearrangement links TRBV19 to TRBJ1-1; a possible D gene is TRBD1 (5 bases). This CDR3 spans 15 amino acids. Germline V gene data show CDR1 as LNHDA and CDR2 as SQIVND (reference sequence). The V end lost 6 bases, the J end lost 2 bases, and 16 bases lay between the germline ends. The CDR3 sequence: CASRRIGHINTEAFF. CDR3 coding DNA: TGTGCCAGTAGACGTATCGGACACATTAACACTGAAGCTTTCTTT.

V and J are TRBV3-1 (or the pseudogene TRBV3-2) and TRBJ2-3, with D unclear. Germline V CDR1 and CDR2: LGHDT, YNNKEL (reference sequence). Trimming took 3 bases from V and 0 from J, leaving 10 bases between them. The CDR3 sequence is 15 residues long. This CDR3 reads CASSQYQLSTDTQYF. The CDR3 nucleotides read TGTGCCAGCAGCCAGTACCAACTAAGCACAGATACGCAGTATTTT.

This chain joins TRBV11-2 and TRBJ1-4; D is ambiguous. Germline-derived CDR1 and CDR2 are SGHAT and FQNNGV. CDR3 length: 16 residues. V lost 3 bases and J 5 bases, leaving 16 bases between the germline ends. The CDR3 DNA follows: TGTGCCAGCAGCTTCCCCGGTTCAGCCTCCAATGAAAAACTGTTTTTT. Protein sequence: CASSFPGSASNEKLFF.

The rearrangement joins TRBV7-9 to TRBJ1-1, with D perhaps TRBD1 (5 bases). The germline V gene encodes CDR1 SEHNR and CDR2 FQNEAQ (reference sequence). This CDR3 has 14 amino acids. Between the trimmed V and J ends, which lost 0 bases and 6 bases, there was a span of 11 bases. In DNA, the CDR3 is TGTGCCAGCAGCTTAGCGTTCGGGGCCGCTGAAGCTTTCTTT. It codes for CASSLAFGAAEAFF.

V usage is TRBV27 and J usage is TRBJ2-3, with D possibly matching TRBD1 (6 bases). The CDR3 contains 13 residues. Germline V gene data show CDR1 as MNHEY and CDR2 as SMNVEV (reference sequence). V dropped 6 bases and J dropped 9 bases, with 16 bases sitting between them. This chain's CDR3 is CASREDSAFTQYF. Here the CDR3 DNA reads TGTGCCAGCAGAGAGGACAGCGCTTTCACGCAGTATTTT.

CDR3 sequence: CASTPSATGNTIYF. The CDR3 DNA reads as TGCGCCAGCACTCCGTCGGCGACTGGAAACACCATATATTTT. The chain uses TRBV10-2 and TRBJ1-3, with D uncertain. The CDR3 runs 14 residues. Germline-derived CDR1 and CDR2 are WSHSY and SAAADI. V shed 7 bases and J shed 2 bases, with 12 bases lying between them.

The rearrangement uses TRBV4-1 and TRBJ2-3; perhaps TRBD1 as D (6 bases). There are 16 residues in the CDR3. Trimming stripped 4 bases from V and 1 base from J, with 15 bases between. The germline gives CDR1 MGHRA, CDR2 YSYEKL. The CDR3 is CASSPHSGTRTDTQYF. CDR3 sequence (DNA): TGCGCCAGCAGCCCTCACTCCGGGACACGCACAGATACGCAGTATTTT.

The V and J genes are TRBV5-1 and TRBJ1-3; D gene uncertain. Trimming left V 0 bases short and J 8 bases short, with 12 bases between. Germline CDR1 reads SGHRS; CDR2 reads YFSETQ. The CDR3 runs to 14 residues. CDR3: CASSLDSPGDTIYF. CDR3 DNA: TGCGCCAGCAGCTTGGACAGCCCTGGGGACACCATATATTTT.

The J gene is TRBJ2-1, the V gene TRBV5-1; TRBD2 matches 9 bases. Germline assignment: CDR1 SGHRS and CDR2 YFSETQ. The CDR3 length is 13 residues. The J segment lost 8 bases and the V segment lost 4 bases, leaving 4 bases of the junction unmatched. For the CDR3, the DNA is TGCGCCAGCAGCCCTAGCGGGAACTATGAGCAGTTCTTC. The encoded protein is CASSPSGNYEQFF.

The rearrangement links TRBV5-1 to TRBJ1-1, with 9 nucleotides matching TRBD1. CDR3 length: 15 amino acids. The V gene's germline CDR1 is SGHRS and CDR2 YFSETQ. V dropped 4 bases and J dropped 6; count of bases not matched to a gene: 10. The CDR3 bases are TGCGCCAGCAGCCACGGAACGGGACAGGGCGCTGAAGCTTTCTTT. Protein product: CASSHGTGQGAEAFF.

This chain links TRBV13 with TRBJ2-1; D may be TRBD2 (5 bases). This CDR3 spans 11 amino acids. V lost 7 bases and J lost 12, with 13 bases in between. CDR1 and CDR2 from the germline V gene are PRHDT and FYEKMQ (reference sequence). As DNA, the CDR3 is TGTGCCAGCAACGAAATCGGGGTGCAGTTCTTC. Its translation is CASNEIGVQFF.

The chain is built from TRBV6-5 and TRBJ2-7, with 11 nucleotides matching TRBD2. With V trimmed by 6 bases and J by 4 bases, 5 bases remained unmatched. Germline V gene lookup returns CDR1 MNHEY and CDR2 SVGAGI. The CDR3 sequence is 14 residues long. Here the CDR3 DNA reads TGTGCCAGCAGCCGACTAGCGGGACCTTACGAGCAGTACTTC. It is translated as CASSRLAGPYEQYF.

The table lists this clone with a few counts. Other DNA sequences within the sample encode an identical CDR3. The chain carries TRBV29-1 and TRBJ2-2; 9 nucleotides match TRBD1. From germline, CDR1 is SQVTM and CDR2 ANQGSEA. This CDR3 contains 15 residues. Germline trimming cut 1 base from V and 6 bases from J; bases unmatched to any gene: 6. The CDR3, as DNA: TGCAGCGTTGAAGGGGGACAGGGTCGGTCCGGGGAGCTGTTTTTT. Protein: CSVEGGQGRSGELFF.

J is TRBJ1-4 and V is TRBV7-9; a weak D match, TRBD1 (5 bases). The germline V and J ends were trimmed by 1 base and 4 bases, with 19 bases remaining between them. Germline-derived CDR1 and CDR2 are SEHNR and FQNEAQ (reference sequence). CDR3 length: 18 residues. CDR3 sequence (DNA): TGTGCCAGCAGCTTAGGCTTTTCAACAGGACCTGTTAATGAAAAACTGTTTTTT. This codes for CASSLGFSTGPVNEKLFF.

A few counts support this clone. The gene calls are TRBV11-3 and TRBJ2-2; D gene uncertain. Germline lookup yields CDR1 SGHNT and CDR2 YENEEA. Trimming took off 6 bases at V and 7 bases at J, with 6 bases between the two ends. The CDR3 covers 11 residues. The CDR3 loop reads CASRQDGELFF. The DNA of the CDR3 is TGTGCCAGCAGGCAAGACGGGGAGCTGTTTTTT.

This chain joins TRBV6-6 and TRBJ1-5; D perhaps matches TRBD1 (5 bases). V lost 2 bases and J lost 6, with 11 bases in between. Germline V gene data show CDR1 as MNHNY and CDR2 as SVGAGI (reference sequence). The CDR3 spans 14 residues. CDR3 loop: CASSYVSGPQPQHF. Here the CDR3 DNA reads TGTGCCAGCAGTTACGTTTCAGGGCCTCAGCCCCAGCATTTT.

The CDR3 is CASNPWGTSEQFF. CDR3 bases: TGTGCCAGCAACCCTTGGGGTACGAGTGAGCAGTTCTTC. V gene TRBV12-3 or TRBV12-4 combines with J gene TRBJ2-1; D call uncertain. The germline V and J ends were trimmed by 7 bases and 9 bases, with 16 bases remaining between them. The CDR3 has 13 amino acids.

The CDR3 DNA is TGTGCCAGTACGATGGGAGAACCTCAGCCCCAGCATTTT. This codes for CASTMGEPQPQHF. This chain links TRBV19 with TRBJ1-5; D is ambiguous. The CDR3 covers 13 residues. In germline, CDR1 is LNHDA, CDR2 SQIVND (reference sequence). Between the trimmed V and J ends, which lost 7 bases and 6 bases, there was a span of 13 bases.

The chain has TRBV11-2 and TRBJ2-7; TRBD1 matches at 9 bases. Germline values: CDR1 SGHAT, CDR2 FQNNGV. V shed 3 bases, J shed 2 bases, and the junction held 5 bases outside the gene matches. The CDR3 runs 15 residues. The CDR3 DNA is TGTGCCAGCAGCTTCGGGACAGGGAGTCCCTACGAGCAGTACTTC. Its protein product is CASSFGTGSPYEQYF. Using reference TRBV11-2 and TRBJ2-7 for the parts outside the CDR3, the full variable domain is EAGVAQSPRYKIIEKRQSVAFWCNPISGHATLYWYQQILGQGPKLLIQFQNNGVVDDSQLPKDRFSAERLKGVDSTLKIQPAKLEDSAVYLCASSFGTGSPYEQYFGPGTRLTVT.